Below, one T cell receptor beta chain is given with its context. CDR3 length: 13 residues. Looked up from germline, CDR1 is SGHTA and CDR2 is FQGTGA. J gave up 5 bases and V 5 bases, and 5 bases lay outside the gene matches. The sample originates from a study of blood T cell repertoires in COVID-19. The repertoire was sequenced with immunoSEQ multiplex PCR; TCRdb's copy has only in-frame clones and lacks some. The repertoire includes about 170,000 clones, 84% of them detected once, and under 8.5% sits in the top ten. Sequences were obtained from peripheral blood. The TCR was taken from a man in his forties who had recovered from COVID-19. The chain employs TRBV7-3 and TRBJ2-5, with 7 positions matching TRBD2. The DNA for the CDR3 is TGTGCCAGCAGCGAGGGAGGGGCGGAGACCCAGTACTTC. Translation gives CASSEGGAETQYF.